This TCR beta chain was found in a study of beta chain features in type 1 diabetes. The germline V gene encodes CDR1 SGDLS and CDR2 YYNGEE. This CDR3 is built from 14 residues. Trimming removed 0 bases at V and 3 bases at J, with 10 bases between. All of the isolated RNA was reverse transcribed, so expressed TCRB transcripts were sequenced. This table comes from immunoSEQ multiplex PCR, and its TCRdb copy is limited to in-frame clones, with some not included. The table lists about 620,000 clones, about a sixth of them singletons. Purities in excess of 95% were seen in all sorted populations. This receptor was taken from a man between 18 and 35 years old in good health. Sequencing input: naive CD4+ T cells from blood. The genes are TRBV9 and TRBJ2-7; no clear D. The CDR3 is CASSVGGGFYEQYF. In nucleotides, the CDR3 is TGTGCCAGCAGCGTAGGGGGTGGGTTCTACGAGCAGTACTTC.